These 16 T cell receptor beta chains originate from one sample sequenced in a study of beta chain features in type 1 diabetes listed by TCRdb under 2018. The protocol used for the library was the immunoSEQ multiplex PCR assay. All of the isolated RNA was reverse transcribed with the High Capacity cDNA Reverse Transcription Kit, so expressed TCRB transcripts were sequenced. The immuneACCESS repertoire file appears here via TCRdb, limited to in-frame rearrangements. These files lack a portion of the clones; in checked studies, under half of the deficit traces to unresolved V genes, and the cause of the others is not known. This sample holds a few hundred thousand clones; over 12% were observed only once. The ten largest clones add up to approximately 0.02% of the sample. Sequencing used naive CD4+ T cells from blood. In the paper's terms, the cell subset or site label means: true naive CD4+ T cells. These receptors came from a woman between 18 and 29 years old in good health.

The chain uses TRBV30 and TRBJ1-5, with 9 bases fitting TRBD1. The CDR3 covers 17 residues. Germline lookup yields CDR1 GTSNPN and CDR2 SVGIG (reference sequence). The J segment lost 1 base and the V segment lost 0 bases, leaving 7 bases of the junction unmatched. CDR3 nucleotide sequence: TGTGCCTGGAGTGTAACAGGGGGCCCCTCGAGCAATCAGCCCCAGCATTTT. Its translation is CAWSVTGGPSSNQPQHF.

This clone came up a few times. The V call is TRBV20-1, the J call TRBJ1-1; no clear D. The CDR3 has 11 amino acids. Trimming pared 3 bases from V and 3 bases from J, leaving 5 bases between. Per germline, CDR1 DFQATT and CDR2 SNEGSKA (reference sequence). The CDR3 bases are TGCAGTGCTAGTTCGGACACTGAAGCTTTCTTT. This encodes CSASSDTEAFF.

The chain has TRBV4-2 and TRBJ2-7; TRBD2 matches at 7 bases. CDR1 is LGHNA, CDR2 YNFKEQ, per germline. The CDR3 consists of 13 residues. V was clipped by 3 bases and J by 5 bases; unmatched bases: 4. The CDR3 here is CASSQGGRDEQYF. As DNA, the CDR3 is TGTGCCAGCAGCCAGGGAGGGCGGGACGAGCAGTACTTC.

The V and J genes are TRBV4-1 and TRBJ2-3; 13 nucleotides line up with TRBD2. This CDR3 has 16 amino acids. The V gene's germline CDR1 is MGHRA and CDR2 YSYEKL. V was clipped by 3 bases and J by 4 bases; unmatched bases: 4. CDR3 loop: CASSQAGTSGADTQYF. The CDR3 DNA is TGCGCCAGCAGCCAGGCTGGGACTAGCGGGGCAGATACGCAGTATTTT.

This clone came up once. V and J are TRBV7-2 and TRBJ1-1; TRBD1 matches 9 bases. The CDR3 is 17 residues long. Germline assignment: CDR1 SGHTA and CDR2 FQGNSA. The V and J ends lost 5 bases and 0 bases, in that order; junction bases with no gene match: 10. In nucleotides, the CDR3 is TGTGCCAGCAGCCTCTTACCCGGGACAGGGTTGAACACTGAAGCTTTCTTT. Its protein is CASSLLPGTGLNTEAFF.

This chain links TRBV28 with TRBJ1-1; a weak D match, TRBD1 (5 bases). V was clipped by 5 bases and J by 0 bases, with 13 bases between them. This CDR3 comprises 15 residues. Germline V gives CDR1 MDHEN, CDR2 SYDVKM. In DNA, the CDR3 is TGTGCCAGCAGTACAGCCGACAGCTTGAACACTGAAGCTTTCTTT. It specifies CASSTADSLNTEAFF.

This clone was seen once. The chain has TRBV28 and TRBJ1-1; D unresolved. The CDR3 sequence is 16 residues long. Trimming took off 6 bases at V and 0 bases at J, with 17 bases between the two ends. Germline V CDR1 and CDR2: MDHEN, SYDVKM. The DNA for the CDR3 is TGTGCCAGCAGCTCCCTCGGGGAAGCTGTGAACACTGAAGCTTTCTTT. Translated, it gives CASSSLGEAVNTEAFF.

The gene calls are TRBV6-6 and TRBJ2-1; D not resolved. Germline V gene lookup returns CDR1 MNHNY and CDR2 SVGAGI (reference sequence). Trimming removed 6 bases from V and 3 bases from J, with 9 bases in between. This CDR3 has 13 residues. CDR3 DNA: TGTGCCAGCAGGACCTCAGGCTACAATGAGCAGTTCTTC. Protein product: CASRTSGYNEQFF.

This clone has only a few counts. The sample has other DNA sequences that encode this CDR3 too. This chain joins TRBV28 and TRBJ2-3; TRBD1 agrees at 9 bases. This CDR3 has 15 residues. J gave up 3 bases and V 3 bases, and 4 bases lay outside the gene matches. From germline, CDR1 is MDHEN and CDR2 SYDVKM. In DNA form, the CDR3 reads TGTGCCAGCAGTTTCCCGGGACAGGGAACAGATACGCAGTATTTT. This codes for CASSFPGQGTDTQYF.

V gene TRBV20-1 combines with J gene TRBJ2-7; D is unresolved. The CDR3 length is 11 residues. Germline V gene lookup returns CDR1 DFQATT and CDR2 SNEGSKA (reference sequence). Trimming stripped 5 bases from V and 5 bases from J, with 10 bases between. Here the CDR3 reads CSAGLRNEQYF. CDR3 bases: TGCAGTGCTGGCCTCCGAAACGAGCAGTACTTC.

This clone was seen a few times. The chain employs TRBV7-2 and TRBJ2-7; 7 nucleotides line up with TRBD1. Germline CDR1 is SGHTA and CDR2 is FQGNSA. V was clipped by 2 bases and J by 2 bases; unmatched bases: 6. The CDR3 is made up of 15 amino acids. CDR3 coding DNA: TGTGCCAGCAGCTTAACCGGGACAGCGACCTACGAGCAGTACTTC. Its translation is CASSLTGTATYEQYF.

The chain recombines TRBV9 with TRBJ1-1; D might be TRBD1 (5 bases). The germline V gene encodes CDR1 SGDLS and CDR2 YYNGEE. The CDR3 is 15 amino acids. Trimming shortened V by 0 bases and J by 8 bases, and 17 bases separated the two germline ends. The CDR3 sequence is CASSVAPMTAGEAFF. In DNA, the CDR3 is TGTGCCAGCAGCGTAGCTCCTATGACGGCAGGGGAAGCTTTCTTT.

This clone was observed a few times. The V call is TRBV20-1, the J call TRBJ2-1; D might be TRBD2 (6 bases). V gave up 6 bases and J gave up 13 bases, with 16 bases separating them. Per the germline V gene, CDR1 is DFQATT and CDR2 is SNEGSKA (reference sequence). The CDR3 runs to 11 residues. In DNA form, the CDR3 reads TGCAGTGCCCGCAGATGGGGGGATCAGTTCTTC. Translation: CSARRWGDQFF.

A few counts support this clone. The V gene is TRBV30, the J gene TRBJ2-7, with 10 bases that match TRBD1. The germline V gene has CDR1 GTSNPN and CDR2 SVGIG (reference sequence). Trimming took 7 bases from V and 3 from J; bases not matched to a gene: 3. The CDR3 is 12 residues long. CDR3 bases: TGTGCCTCGGGACAGGGGAACTACGAGCAGTACTTC. Translating gives CASGQGNYEQYF. Complete variable domain (other parts from reference TRBV30 and TRBJ2-7): SQTIHQWPATLVQPVGSPLSLECTVEGTSNPNLYWYRQAAGRGLQLLFYSVGIGQISSEVPQNLSASRPQDRQFILSSKKLLLSDSGFYLCASGQGNYEQYFGPGTRLTVT.

V and J are TRBV30 and TRBJ2-1, with 7 bases fitting TRBD1. With 5 bases clipped from V and 5 bases from J, the junction kept 6 bases outside the gene matches. This CDR3 contains 13 residues. Germline values: CDR1 GTSNPN, CDR2 SVGIG (reference sequence). The CDR3 protein is CAWGTVFNNEQFF. CDR3 sequence (DNA): TGTGCCTGGGGGACAGTTTTCAACAATGAGCAGTTCTTC.

This clone was found a few times. The chain carries TRBV4-1 and TRBJ2-7; perhaps TRBD1 as D (6 bases). CDR1 is MGHRA and CDR2 is YSYEKL in the germline V gene. The CDR3 consists of 16 residues. Trimming pared 0 bases from V and 2 bases from J, leaving 14 bases between. CDR3 in DNA: TGCGCCAGCAGCCAAGAACGGGACACATTAACCTACGAGCAGTACTTC. It is translated as CASSQERDTLTYEQYF.